Presented here are 27 T cell receptor beta chains from one specimen sequenced in a study of T cell changes during pregnancy in multiple sclerosis. Only in-frame clones appear in the TCRdb table, and some are missing; sequencing was by immunoSEQ multiplex PCR. The sample has around 50,000 clones; about 94% are singletons. The sequencing used CD8+ T cells from peripheral blood mononuclear cells, collected in the first trimester of pregnancy. The source of these receptors is a female donor with multiple sclerosis, enrolled in a pregnancy study.

The V gene is TRBV2, the J gene TRBJ1-1, with D possibly TRBD1 on 6 matching bases. This CDR3 contains 13 residues. In germline, CDR1 is SNHLY, CDR2 FYNNEI. Trimming pared 8 bases from V and 3 bases from J, leaving 13 bases between. Written as DNA, the CDR3 is TGTGCCAGCCGGCGGCCAGGGGACACTGAAGCTTTCTTT. This codes for CASRRPGDTEAFF. The whole variable domain, remainder taken from reference TRBV2 and TRBJ1-1, is EPEVTQTPSHQVTQMGQEVILRCVPISNHLYFYWYRQILGQKVEFLVSFYNNEISEKSEIFDDQFSVERPDGSNFTLKIRSTKLEDSAMYFCASRRPGDTEAFFGQGTRLTVV.

This clone has only one observation. The chain carries TRBV7-9 and TRBJ2-7; maybe TRBD2 (5 bases). This CDR3 has 14 residues. Germline CDR1 and CDR2: SEHNR and FQNEAQ (reference sequence). V lost 0 bases and J 4 bases, leaving 10 bases between the germline ends. The CDR3 sequence is CASSLAGEVYEQYF. The CDR3 bases are TGTGCCAGCAGCTTAGCGGGAGAAGTGTACGAGCAGTACTTC. Looking up the rest from reference TRBV7-9 and TRBJ2-7 gives the full variable domain: DTGVSQNPRHKITKRGQNVTFRCDPISEHNRLYWYRQTLGQGPEFLTYFQNEAQLEKSRLLSDRFSAERPKGSFSTLEIQRTEQGDSAMYLCASSLAGEVYEQYFGPGTRLTVT.

Remarks on this clone: One end of the junction fails to match germline, which may point to a read error. The rearrangement uses TRBV10-2 and TRBJ2-1, with a possible D match to TRBD1 (6 bases). CDR3 length: 11 residues. Germline V CDR1 and CDR2: WSHSY, SAAADI. CDR3 residues: CAGSPQGDVFF. The DNA for the CDR3 is TGCGCCGGCAGTCCACAGGGTGATGTGTTCTTC.

The rearrangement links TRBV27 to TRBJ1-1; TRBD1 is a possible D gene (6 bases). Germline CDR1 and CDR2: MNHEY and SMNVEV (reference sequence). Trimming cost V 5 bases and J 7 bases, with 23 bases left between them. CDR3 length equals 16 residues. The CDR3 DNA follows: TGTGCCAGCAGTCCATATACAGGGATTCCCAGGGTTGAAGCTTTCTTT. Translation: CASSPYTGIPRVEAFF.

This chain connects TRBV28 to TRBJ2-7; 7 positions match TRBD2. Germline CDR1 reads MDHEN; CDR2 reads SYDVKM. The V and J ends lost 2 bases and 5 bases, in that order; junction bases with no gene match: 6. This CDR3 has 14 amino acids. DNA of the CDR3: TGTGCCAGCAGTTTAGCGGGAGTAAGTAACGAGCAGTACTTC. It specifies CASSLAGVSNEQYF.

The chain joins TRBV27 to TRBJ2-1; possible D gene TRBD1, 7 bases. The CDR3 is made up of 16 amino acids. V was shortened by 4 bases and J by 4 bases, with 17 bases between the two germline ends. Germline V gene sequence: CDR1 MNHEY, CDR2 SMNVEV (reference sequence). The CDR3 DNA reads as TGTGCCAGCAGTTACGGAGGGGGCGGGCCATACAATGAGCAGTTCTTC. It specifies CASSYGGGGPYNEQFF.

The chain carries TRBV6-1 and TRBJ2-7; TRBD2 matches 7 bases. Germline-derived CDR1 and CDR2 are MNHNS and SASEGT. J was trimmed by 0 bases and V by 2 bases; bases with no gene match: 10. The CDR3 length is 17 residues. The chain's CDR3 is CASSEYLGGGSSYEQYF. CDR3 coding DNA: TGTGCCAGCAGTGAATATCTGGGCGGGGGAAGCTCCTACGAGCAGTACTTC.

This chain joins TRBV28 and TRBJ1-2; 9 bases map to TRBD1. The CDR3 totals 16 residues. Trimming took 2 bases from V and 12 from J; bases not matched to a gene: 16. Germline V gene sequence: CDR1 MDHEN, CDR2 SYDVKM. The CDR3 loop reads CASSLTGTGTIMANTF. DNA for the CDR3: TGTGCCAGCAGTTTAACCGGGACAGGGACGATTATGGCTAACACCTTC.

The chain couples TRBV5-6 to TRBJ2-7; possibly TRBD1 for D (6 bases). CDR1 and CDR2 from the germline V gene are SGHDT and YYEEEE. The CDR3 is 13 amino acids. The ends were cut back, 2 bases at V and 9 bases at J, with 15 bases in the middle. The CDR3 DNA sequence: TGTGCCAGCAGCTTCGGACAGCCCGCCGGGCAGTACTTC. It encodes CASSFGQPAGQYF.

The chain is built from TRBV6-1 and TRBJ1-5, with TRBD1 matching 7 bases. The CDR3 is made up of 15 amino acids. CDR1 is MNHNS and CDR2 is SASEGT in the germline V gene. The V gene end was trimmed by 7 bases and the J gene end by 2 bases; junction bases not matched to a gene: 8. The CDR3, as DNA: TGTGCCAGCAACGGACAGGATTCGGGCAATCAGCCCCAGCATTTT. It encodes CASNGQDSGNQPQHF.

Details on this clone: The junction shows a germline mismatch at one end, possibly a read error. The rearrangement links TRBV15 to TRBJ1-4; maybe TRBD1 (5 bases). Germline V gene sequence: CDR1 LNHNV, CDR2 YYDKDF (reference sequence). The CDR3 totals 13 residues. In DNA, the CDR3 is TGTGCCACCAGCGGGGGGTCCGGAAGCCTGATTGTTTTT. Encoded protein: CATSGGSGSLIVF.

This sequence joins TRBV12-5 and TRBJ1-1; D might be TRBD1 (5 bases). V was trimmed by 4 bases and J by 4 bases, leaving 22 bases between them. The CDR3 spans 17 residues. Germline-derived CDR1 and CDR2 are LGHNT and FRNRAP. This CDR3 is CASGSGGQGARTTEAFF. CDR3 DNA: TGTGCTAGTGGTTCGGGAGGGCAGGGCGCACGCACCACTGAAGCTTTCTTT.

DNA for the CDR3: TGTGCCAGCAGCCTAGGGACAGGGAGTAGCAATGAGCAGTTCTTC. Protein sequence: CASSLGTGSSNEQFF. The chain employs TRBV7-6 and TRBJ2-1; 9 bases are shared with TRBD1. This CDR3 has 15 amino acids. V trimming: 5 bases; J trimming: 6 bases; junction bases outside the gene matches: 8. From germline, CDR1 is SGHVS and CDR2 FNYEAQ.

This chain uses TRBV6-4 with TRBJ2-1; tentatively, D is TRBD2 (7 bases). The ends were cut back, 5 bases at V and 12 bases at J, with 20 bases in the middle. The germline V gene encodes CDR1 MRHNA and CDR2 SNTAGT. There are 14 residues in the CDR3. The CDR3 loop reads CASSPNGGGDRQFF. In DNA form, the CDR3 reads TGTGCCAGCAGTCCGAACGGCGGGGGCGATAGGCAGTTCTTC.

The rearrangement links TRBV27 to TRBJ2-2; D ambiguous. V lost 5 bases to trimming and J lost 4 bases, with 8 bases between them. CDR3 length equals 13 residues. The germline V gene encodes CDR1 MNHEY and CDR2 SMNVEV (reference sequence). The CDR3: CASSLTITGELFF. In nucleotides, the CDR3 is TGTGCCAGCAGTCTAACCATCACCGGGGAGCTGTTTTTT.

This clone appeared once. The chain recombines TRBV6-5 with TRBJ1-1; possibly TRBD1 for D (5 bases). From germline, CDR1 is MNHEY and CDR2 SVGAGI. The V end was cut by 7 bases, the J end by 5 bases, with 17 bases between. The length of the CDR3 is 14 residues. The CDR3 DNA reads as TGTGCCAGCACCGTCGCAGGGAGGGGAACTGAAGCTTTCTTT. It yields the protein CASTVAGRGTEAFF.

This chain links TRBV9 with TRBJ2-2, with 8 bases matching TRBD1. CDR1 and CDR2 (germline): SGDLS, YYNGEE. V lost 3 bases and J lost 4; bases outside the gene matches: 14. This CDR3 has 18 amino acids. The CDR3 bases are TGTGCCAGCAGCGCGGGGGACGCCGGGACAGGACGCACCGGGGAGCTGTTTTTT. It specifies CASSAGDAGTGRTGELFF.

This chain links TRBV28 with TRBJ1-5; 7 nucleotides agree with TRBD1. Trimming took 10 bases from V and 4 from J; bases not matched to a gene: 19. Germline V gene lookup returns CDR1 MDHEN and CDR2 SYDVKM. The CDR3 is 17 residues long. The CDR3 nucleotides are TGTGCCACCTGGGGCGGAGCCTGGGACAGCAAAAATCAGCCCCAGCATTTT. Protein sequence: CATWGGAWDSKNQPQHF.

The chain carries TRBV19 and TRBJ2-1, with 10 bases lining up with TRBD1. The CDR3 runs 15 residues. Unmatched junction bases numbered 5, after V lost 3 bases and J lost 6 bases. Germline lookup yields CDR1 LNHDA and CDR2 SQIVND (reference sequence). CDR3 DNA sequence: TGTGCCAGTAGTATGGGGACAGGGGTAATCAATGAGCAGTTCTTC. This encodes CASSMGTGVINEQFF.

This chain joins TRBV6-1 and TRBJ2-3; 7 bases fit TRBD1. Germline CDR1 reads MNHNS; CDR2 reads SASEGT. The CDR3 loop spans 15 amino acids. J was trimmed by 5 bases and V by 10 bases; bases with no gene match: 15. The CDR3 spells CATHRGPAVVDTQYF. CDR3 coding DNA: TGTGCCACCCACAGGGGACCTGCCGTAGTAGATACGCAGTATTTT.

This clone was seen only once. This chain uses TRBV6-1 with TRBJ2-1; the D gene is possibly TRBD1 (5 bases). CDR1 and CDR2 (germline): MNHNS, SASEGT. CDR3 size: 18 residues. V shed 2 bases and J shed 0 bases, with 17 bases lying between them. The CDR3 coding sequence is TGTGCCAGCAGTGAAACGGCAGGGTTGGGTCTCTCCTACAATGAGCAGTTCTTC. Protein product: CASSETAGLGLSYNEQFF.

The gene calls are TRBV5-4 and TRBJ2-1; TRBD2 is a possible D gene (6 bases). V was pared by 4 bases and J by 9 bases, with 17 bases between. The CDR3 has 14 amino acids. The V gene's germline CDR1 is SGHNT and CDR2 YYREEE (reference sequence). CDR3 loop: CASSLDGEATEQFF. The DNA for the CDR3 is TGTGCCAGCAGCCTGGACGGGGAGGCGACTGAGCAGTTCTTC.

The CDR3 reads CASSERGLNTEAFF. The CDR3 bases are TGTGCCAGCAGTGAGAGGGGGTTGAACACTGAAGCTTTCTTT. The V and J genes are TRBV6-1 and TRBJ1-1; possible D gene TRBD1, 6 bases. CDR1 is MNHNS, CDR2 SASEGT, per germline. The CDR3 runs to 14 residues. Trimming took off 3 bases at V and 0 bases at J, with 8 bases between the two ends.

This chain's CDR3 is CASSPGRPYEQYF. In nucleotides, the CDR3 is TGCGCCAGCAGCCCGGGTAGACCCTACGAGCAGTACTTC. V usage is TRBV5-1 and J usage is TRBJ2-7; D call uncertain. Germline V gene data show CDR1 as SGHRS and CDR2 as YFSETQ. Trimming took 4 bases from V and 2 from J, leaving 10 bases between them. The CDR3 runs 13 residues.

The CDR3 nucleotides are TGTGCCAGCCGGGGCGGACCGGGACAGCCCTATGGCTACACCTTC. It specifies CASRGGPGQPYGYTF. The V and J genes are TRBV9 and TRBJ1-2; 7 nucleotides align to TRBD1. CDR3 size: 15 residues. In germline, CDR1 is SGDLS, CDR2 YYNGEE. V was pared by 7 bases and J by 4 bases, with 13 bases of the junction left unmatched.

The chain has TRBV19 and TRBJ2-5; D is unresolved. This CDR3 spans 13 amino acids. Germline V gene data show CDR1 as LNHDA and CDR2 as SQIVND (reference sequence). V shed 8 bases and J shed 1 base, with 11 bases lying between them. The CDR3 nucleotides read TGTGCCAGTCATGGAGCTTTCCAAGAGACCCAGTACTTC. This codes for CASHGAFQETQYF.

The chain carries TRBV7-8 and TRBJ2-3; 14 bases are shared with TRBD2. J was trimmed by 2 bases and V by 5 bases; bases with no gene match: 6. Per germline, CDR1 SGHVS and CDR2 FQNEAQ. The CDR3 length is 17 residues. The CDR3 loop reads CASSPGTSGGATDTQYF. CDR3 nucleotide sequence: TGTGCCAGCAGCCCCGGGACTAGCGGGGGTGCCACAGATACGCAGTATTTT.